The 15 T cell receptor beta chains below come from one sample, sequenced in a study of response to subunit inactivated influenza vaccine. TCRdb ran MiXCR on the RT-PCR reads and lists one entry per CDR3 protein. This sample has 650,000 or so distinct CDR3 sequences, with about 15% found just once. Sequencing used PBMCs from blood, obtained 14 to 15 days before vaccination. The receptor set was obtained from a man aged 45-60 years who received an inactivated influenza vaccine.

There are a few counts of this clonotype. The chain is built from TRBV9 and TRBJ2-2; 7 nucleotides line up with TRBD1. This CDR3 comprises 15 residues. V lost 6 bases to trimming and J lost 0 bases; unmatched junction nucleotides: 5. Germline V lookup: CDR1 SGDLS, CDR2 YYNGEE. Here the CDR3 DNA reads TGTGCCAGCACCTGGGGACAGTCGAACACCGGGGAGCTGTTTTTT. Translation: CASTWGQSNTGELFF.

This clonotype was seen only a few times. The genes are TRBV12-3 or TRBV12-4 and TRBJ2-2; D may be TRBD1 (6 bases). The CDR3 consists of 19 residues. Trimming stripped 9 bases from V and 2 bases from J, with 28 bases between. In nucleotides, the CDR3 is TGTGCCAGTCTCCTAGAAGGGGGTCGAACGTCAATAAACACCGGGGAGCTGTTTTTT. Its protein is CASLLEGGRTSINTGELFF.

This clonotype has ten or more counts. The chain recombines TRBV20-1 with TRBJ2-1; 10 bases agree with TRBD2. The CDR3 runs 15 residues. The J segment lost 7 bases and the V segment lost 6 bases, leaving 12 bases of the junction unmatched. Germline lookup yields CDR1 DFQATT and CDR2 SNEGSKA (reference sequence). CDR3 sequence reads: CSAQSGRGLRNEQFF. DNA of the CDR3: TGCAGTGCCCAGAGCGGGAGGGGACTCAGGAATGAGCAGTTCTTC.

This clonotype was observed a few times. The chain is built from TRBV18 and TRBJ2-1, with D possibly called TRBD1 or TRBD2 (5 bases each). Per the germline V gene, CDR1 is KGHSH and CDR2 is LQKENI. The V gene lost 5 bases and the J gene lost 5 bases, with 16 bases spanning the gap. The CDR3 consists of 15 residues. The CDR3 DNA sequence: TGTGCCAGCTCATCCGGGGCCGGACGGGACAATGAGCAGTTCTTC. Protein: CASSSGAGRDNEQFF.

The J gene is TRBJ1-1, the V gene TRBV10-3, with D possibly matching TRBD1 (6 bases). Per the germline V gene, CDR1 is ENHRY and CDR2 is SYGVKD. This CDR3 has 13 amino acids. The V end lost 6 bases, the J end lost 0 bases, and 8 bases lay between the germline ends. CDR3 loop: CAIRDSLNTEAFF. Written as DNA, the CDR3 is TGTGCCATCAGGGACAGCCTGAACACTGAAGCTTTCTTT.

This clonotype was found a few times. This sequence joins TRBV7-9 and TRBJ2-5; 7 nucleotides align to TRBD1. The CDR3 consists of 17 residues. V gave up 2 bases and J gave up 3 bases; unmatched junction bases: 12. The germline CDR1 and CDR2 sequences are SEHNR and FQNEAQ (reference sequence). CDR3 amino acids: CASSLSRRDRDKETQYF. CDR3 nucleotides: TGTGCCAGCAGCTTATCCCGTCGCGACAGGGATAAAGAGACCCAGTACTTC. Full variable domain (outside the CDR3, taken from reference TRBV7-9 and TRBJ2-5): DTGVSQNPRHKITKRGQNVTFRCDPISEHNRLYWYRQTLGQGPEFLTYFQNEAQLEKSRLLSDRFSAERPKGSFSTLEIQRTEQGDSAMYLCASSLSRRDRDKETQYFGPGTRLLVL.

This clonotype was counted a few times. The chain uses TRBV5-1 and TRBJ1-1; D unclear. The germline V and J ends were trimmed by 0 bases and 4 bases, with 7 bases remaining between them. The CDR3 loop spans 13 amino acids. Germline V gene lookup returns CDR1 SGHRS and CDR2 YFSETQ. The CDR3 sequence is CASSLELGTEAFF. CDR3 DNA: TGCGCCAGCAGCTTGGAACTGGGCACTGAAGCTTTCTTT.

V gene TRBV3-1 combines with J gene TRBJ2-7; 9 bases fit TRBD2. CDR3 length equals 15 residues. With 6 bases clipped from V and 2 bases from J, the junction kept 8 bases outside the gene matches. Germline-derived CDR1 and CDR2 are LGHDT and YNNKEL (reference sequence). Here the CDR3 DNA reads TGTGCCAGCAGTCCTAGCGGGGTCAAAGCCTACGAGCAGTACTTC. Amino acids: CASSPSGVKAYEQYF.

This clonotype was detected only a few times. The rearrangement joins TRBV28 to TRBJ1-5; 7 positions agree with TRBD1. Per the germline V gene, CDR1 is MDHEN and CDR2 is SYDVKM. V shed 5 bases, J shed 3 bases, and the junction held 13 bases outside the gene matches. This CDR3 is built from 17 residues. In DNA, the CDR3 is TGTGCCAGCAGTCGGGCCGGGACAGCCCCTTCCAATCAGCCCCAGCATTTT. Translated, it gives CASSRAGTAPSNQPQHF.

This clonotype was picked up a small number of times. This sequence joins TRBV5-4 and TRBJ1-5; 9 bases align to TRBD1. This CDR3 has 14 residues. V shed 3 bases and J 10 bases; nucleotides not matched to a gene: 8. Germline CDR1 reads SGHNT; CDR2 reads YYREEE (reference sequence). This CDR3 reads CASSSGQGGGPQHF. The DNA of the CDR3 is TGTGCCAGCAGCTCGGGACAGGGAGGGGGTCCCCAGCATTTT.

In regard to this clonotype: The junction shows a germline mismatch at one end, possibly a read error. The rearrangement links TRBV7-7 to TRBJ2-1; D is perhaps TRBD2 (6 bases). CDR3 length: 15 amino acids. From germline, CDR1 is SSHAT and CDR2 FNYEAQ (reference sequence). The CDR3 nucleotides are TGTGCTAGCAGCTTAGCTCAGGGAGGCCACAATGAGCAGTTCTTC. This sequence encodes CASSLAQGGHNEQFF.

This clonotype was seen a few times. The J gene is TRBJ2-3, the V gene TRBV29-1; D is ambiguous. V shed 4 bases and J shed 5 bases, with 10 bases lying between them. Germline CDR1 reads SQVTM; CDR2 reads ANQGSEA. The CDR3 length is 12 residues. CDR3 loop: CSVVPPGDTQYF. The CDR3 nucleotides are TGCAGCGTTGTTCCCCCGGGAGATACGCAGTATTTT.

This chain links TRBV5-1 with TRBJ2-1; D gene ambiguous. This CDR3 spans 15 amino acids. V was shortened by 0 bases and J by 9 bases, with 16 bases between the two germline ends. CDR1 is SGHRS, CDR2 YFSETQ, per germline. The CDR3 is CASSLETGSVSEQFF. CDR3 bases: TGCGCCAGCAGCTTGGAGACTGGTTCTGTCAGTGAGCAGTTCTTC.

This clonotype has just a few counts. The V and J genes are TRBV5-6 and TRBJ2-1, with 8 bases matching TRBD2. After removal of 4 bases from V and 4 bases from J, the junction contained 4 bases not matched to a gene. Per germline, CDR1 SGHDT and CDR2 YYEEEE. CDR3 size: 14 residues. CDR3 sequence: CASSRAGEYNEQFF. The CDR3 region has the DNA TGTGCCAGCAGCCGAGCGGGAGAATACAATGAGCAGTTCTTC.

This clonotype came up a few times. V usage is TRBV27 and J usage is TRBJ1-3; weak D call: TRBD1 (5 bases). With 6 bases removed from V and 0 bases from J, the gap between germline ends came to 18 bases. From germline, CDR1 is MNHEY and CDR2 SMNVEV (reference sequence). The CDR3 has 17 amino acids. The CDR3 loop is CASSKEPWGGSGNTIYF. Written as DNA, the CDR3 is TGTGCCAGCAGCAAAGAACCATGGGGGGGCTCTGGAAACACCATATATTTT.